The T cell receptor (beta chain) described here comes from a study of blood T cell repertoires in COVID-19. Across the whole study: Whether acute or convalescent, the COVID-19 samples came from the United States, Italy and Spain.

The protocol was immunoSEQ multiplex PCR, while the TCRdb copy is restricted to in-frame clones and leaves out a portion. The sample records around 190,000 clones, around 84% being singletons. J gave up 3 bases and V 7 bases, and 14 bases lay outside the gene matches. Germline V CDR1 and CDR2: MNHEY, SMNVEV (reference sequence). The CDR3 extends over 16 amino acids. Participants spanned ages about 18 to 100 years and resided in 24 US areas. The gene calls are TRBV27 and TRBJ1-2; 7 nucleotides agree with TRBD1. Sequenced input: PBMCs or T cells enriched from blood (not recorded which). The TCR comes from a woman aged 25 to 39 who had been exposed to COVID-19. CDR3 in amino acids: CASKNRGGSGYYGYTF. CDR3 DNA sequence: TGTGCCAGCAAGAATCGAGGGGGCTCGGGTTACTATGGCTACACCTTC.